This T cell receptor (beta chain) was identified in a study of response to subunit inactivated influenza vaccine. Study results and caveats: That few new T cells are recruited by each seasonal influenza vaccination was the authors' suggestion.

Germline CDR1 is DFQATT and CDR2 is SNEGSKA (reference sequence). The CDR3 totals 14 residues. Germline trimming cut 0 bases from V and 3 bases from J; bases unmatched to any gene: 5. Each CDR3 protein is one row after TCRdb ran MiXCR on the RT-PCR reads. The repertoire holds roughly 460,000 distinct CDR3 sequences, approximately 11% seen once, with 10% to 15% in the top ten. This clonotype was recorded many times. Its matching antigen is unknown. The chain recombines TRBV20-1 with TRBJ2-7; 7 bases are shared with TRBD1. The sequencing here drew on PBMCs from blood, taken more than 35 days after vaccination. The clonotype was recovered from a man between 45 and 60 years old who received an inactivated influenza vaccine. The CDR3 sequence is CSAREGQKIYEQYF. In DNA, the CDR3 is TGCAGTGCTAGAGAGGGACAGAAGATCTACGAGCAGTACTTC.